Shown below are 31 T cell receptor beta chains from a single sample sequenced in a study of chemoradiotherapy in HPV16-positive cancers. The method was immunoSEQ multiplex PCR; TCRdb's version includes in-frame clones alone and lacks a portion of them. Seen here are a few thousand clones, approximately 82% observed once, and the top ten hold about 9.5%. Specimen: tumor tissue, collected from a patient who underwent chemoradiotherapy. These receptors were taken from a human donor with HPV-associated anogenital cancer.

The genes are TRBV19 and TRBJ1-2; 9 bases agree with TRBD1. The J segment lost 8 bases and the V segment lost 7 bases, leaving 20 bases of the junction unmatched. Germline CDR1 LNHDA, CDR2 SQIVND (reference sequence). The CDR3 totals 17 residues. The CDR3 nucleotides are TGTGCCAGTAAGTTCGTGGCCCCCGTGGGACAGGGCCACGGCTACACCTTC. Protein product: CASKFVAPVGQGHGYTF.

The rearrangement joins TRBV7-6 to TRBJ2-3, with D perhaps TRBD2 (6 bases). V was shortened by 1 base and J by 4 bases, with 12 bases between the two germline ends. CDR3 length: 15 amino acids. CDR1 and CDR2 (germline): SGHVS, FNYEAQ. The CDR3 is CASSLVSGNSDTQYF. Written as DNA, the CDR3 is TGTGCCAGCAGCTTAGTTAGCGGAAATTCAGATACGCAGTATTTT.

The chain employs TRBV7-9 and TRBJ1-2; no reliable D call. Per the germline V gene, CDR1 is SEHNR and CDR2 is FQNEAQ (reference sequence). CDR3 length equals 12 residues. The V gene lost 3 bases and the J gene lost 6 bases, with 8 bases spanning the gap. CDR3 coding DNA: TGTGCCAGCAGCTTGGCGGAGGATGGCTACACCTTC. Translation gives CASSLAEDGYTF.

The V gene is TRBV5-1, the J gene TRBJ2-7; the D is unclear. Germline lookup yields CDR1 SGHRS and CDR2 YFSETQ. The CDR3 loop spans 14 amino acids. V was cut by 1 base and J by 2 bases, with 10 bases left in between. CDR3 sequence (DNA): TGCGCCAGCAGCTTGTCAACCGCAACCTACGAGCAGTACTTC. Amino acids: CASSLSTATYEQYF.

The chain carries TRBV11-2 and TRBJ2-1; D is undetermined. Deletions cut 1 base from V and 7 bases from J, with 5 bases between. Germline V gene lookup returns CDR1 SGHAT and CDR2 FQNNGV. The CDR3 is made up of 12 amino acids. The CDR3 bases are TGTGCCAGCAGCTTAGGAAAAAATGAGCAGTTCTTC. This translates into CASSLGKNEQFF.

This clone was seen more than once but under ten times. The V gene is TRBV7-6, the J gene TRBJ2-5; 8 bases line up with TRBD2. The CDR3 loop spans 13 amino acids. The J segment lost 4 bases and the V segment lost 5 bases, leaving 3 bases of the junction unmatched. Germline V gene sequence: CDR1 SGHVS, CDR2 FNYEAQ. This chain's CDR3 is CASSQGLVETQYF. CDR3 sequence (DNA): TGTGCCAGCAGCCAGGGACTAGTAGAGACCCAGTACTTC.

This chain uses TRBV28 with TRBJ2-7, with TRBD2 matching over 10 bases. CDR1 is MDHEN, CDR2 SYDVKM, per germline. This CDR3 spans 13 amino acids. J lost 6 bases, V lost 7 bases, and 6 bases had no gene match. The CDR3 here is CASMGLARFEQYF. CDR3 nucleotides: TGTGCCAGCATGGGACTAGCGCGATTCGAGCAGTACTTC.

The chain couples TRBV18 to TRBJ2-7, with 11 nucleotides matching TRBD1. Trimming removed 2 bases from V and 6 bases from J; junction bases left unmatched: 3. This CDR3 is built from 14 residues. CDR1 is KGHSH, CDR2 LQKENI, per germline. CDR3: CASSPGGQGGEQYF. CDR3 nucleotide sequence: TGTGCCAGCTCACCAGGGGGACAGGGGGGCGAGCAGTACTTC.

The genes are TRBV15 and TRBJ2-3, with a possible D match to TRBD1 (6 bases). The length of the CDR3 is 15 residues. Trimming cost V 1 base and J 0 bases, with 8 bases left between them. CDR1 is LNHNV, CDR2 YYDKDF, per germline (reference sequence). CDR3 region: CATSRGTASTDTQYF. The CDR3 DNA follows: TGTGCCACCAGCAGAGGGACAGCGAGCACAGATACGCAGTATTTT.

The J gene is TRBJ1-1, the V gene TRBV2; D unresolved. CDR3 size: 12 residues. The germline V gene has CDR1 SNHLY and CDR2 FYNNEI. The V end was cut by 3 bases, the J end by 3 bases, with 5 bases between. The CDR3 here is CASSEGYTEAFF. CDR3 in DNA: TGTGCCAGCAGTGAGGGTTACACTGAAGCTTTCTTT.

The chain couples TRBV27 to TRBJ2-7, with 11 bases lining up with TRBD2. V lost 6 bases, J lost 3 bases, and 7 bases stayed unmatched. Germline assignment: CDR1 MNHEY and CDR2 SMNVEV (reference sequence). This CDR3 has 15 amino acids. The CDR3 region is CASRTLAGGLYEQYF. CDR3 nucleotides: TGTGCCAGCAGAACATTAGCGGGGGGGCTCTACGAGCAGTACTTC.

The V and J genes are TRBV4-1 and TRBJ2-1; D perhaps matches TRBD2 (7 bases). Germline CDR1 MGHRA, CDR2 YSYEKL. The CDR3 extends over 17 amino acids. Trimming took off 0 bases at V and 0 bases at J, with 12 bases between the two ends. The CDR3 region has the DNA TGCGCCAGCAGCCAAGATGGCGGGGGCCGCTCCTACAATGAGCAGTTCTTC. The encoded protein is CASSQDGGGRSYNEQFF.

This clone has just a few counts. The rearrangement links TRBV28 to TRBJ1-1; the D gene is possibly TRBD1 (5 bases). The CDR3 is made up of 16 amino acids. Germline loops: CDR1 MDHEN, CDR2 SYDVKM. Deletions cut 6 bases from V and 0 bases from J, with 17 bases between. The CDR3 DNA is TGTGCCAGCAGCCGAGACACAGGCTCGATGAACACTGAAGCTTTCTTT. This encodes CASSRDTGSMNTEAFF.

This chain joins TRBV5-1 and TRBJ2-5; TRBD2 matches 12 bases. The J segment lost 4 bases and the V segment lost 4 bases, leaving 5 bases of the junction unmatched. The CDR3 runs 15 residues. Germline lookup yields CDR1 SGHRS and CDR2 YFSETQ. CDR3 DNA sequence: TGCGCCAGCAGCCCCCCGGGACTAGCGGGAGAGACCCAGTACTTC. The encoded protein is CASSPPGLAGETQYF.

This clone was recorded once. The chain joins TRBV27 to TRBJ2-7; the D gene is possibly TRBD2 (6 bases). Per the germline V gene, CDR1 is MNHEY and CDR2 is SMNVEV (reference sequence). CDR3 length equals 13 residues. V dropped 5 bases and J dropped 7 bases, with 15 bases sitting between them. The CDR3 nucleotides are TGTGCCAGCAGTCCGGGTGCGGGACTTGAGCAGTACTTC. Amino acid sequence: CASSPGAGLEQYF.

The chain has TRBV30 and TRBJ2-1; D remains unclear. This CDR3 is 13 amino acids long. Per germline, CDR1 GTSNPN and CDR2 SVGIG (reference sequence). Trimming removed 1 base from V and 0 bases from J, with 4 bases in between. CDR3 DNA sequence: TGTGCCTGGAGTGGAAGCTCCTACAATGAGCAGTTCTTC. It codes for CAWSGSSYNEQFF.

There are a few counts of this clone. This chain links TRBV28 with TRBJ2-7, with 9 bases lining up with TRBD1. CDR1 and CDR2 (germline): MDHEN, SYDVKM. V lost 5 bases to trimming and J lost 4 bases; unmatched junction nucleotides: 6. The CDR3 covers 14 residues. CDR3 sequence (DNA): TGTGCCAGCAGTCCCGGGACAGGGAGATACGAGCAGTACTTC. Protein product: CASSPGTGRYEQYF.

This rearrangement joins TRBV2 to TRBJ2-1; no clear D. The CDR3 sequence is 11 residues long. V was shortened by 3 bases and J by 12 bases, with 9 bases between the two germline ends. The germline V gene has CDR1 SNHLY and CDR2 FYNNEI. CDR3 sequence reads: CASSDYARQFF. As DNA, the CDR3 is TGTGCCAGCAGTGATTACGCAAGGCAGTTCTTC.

A few counts support this clone. CDR3 sequence (DNA): TGCGCCAGCAGCTTGGACAGCGCTAATCAGCCCCAGCATTTT. Amino acids: CASSLDSANQPQHF. V gene TRBV5-1 combines with J gene TRBJ1-5, with D unclear. CDR3 length: 14 residues. Trimming pared 0 bases from V and 4 bases from J, leaving 8 bases between. Germline V CDR1 and CDR2: SGHRS, YFSETQ.

This sequence joins TRBV7-3 and TRBJ2-6; no firm D call. The CDR3 covers 15 residues. Per the germline V gene, CDR1 is SGHTA and CDR2 is FQGTGA. V was pared by 3 bases and J by 0 bases, with 6 bases between. The CDR3 protein is CASSLSGSGANVLTF. CDR3 in DNA: TGTGCCAGCAGCTTGTCGGGCTCTGGGGCCAACGTCCTGACTTTC.

The chain recombines TRBV28 with TRBJ2-1; weak D call: TRBD2 (6 bases). The CDR3 has 15 amino acids. Trimming shortened V by 5 bases and J by 8 bases, and 19 bases separated the two germline ends. CDR1 is MDHEN and CDR2 is SYDVKM in the germline V gene. The CDR3 region has the DNA TGTGCCAGCAGTCCTCCGGGACTGGCTTTGGATGAGCAGTTCTTC. Its translation is CASSPPGLALDEQFF.

The chain links TRBV4-1 to TRBJ1-3; maybe TRBD1 (5 bases). Germline CDR1 MGHRA, CDR2 YSYEKL. This CDR3 has 16 amino acids. Trimming shortened V by 0 bases and J by 4 bases, and 13 bases separated the two germline ends. CDR3 bases: TGCGCCAGCAGCCAAGAAGGATCTGGGGCCGGAAACACCATATATTTT. Translation gives CASSQEGSGAGNTIYF.

The CDR3 is CASSLRAAADGYTF. The CDR3 nucleotides are TGTGCCAGCTCACTCCGGGCCGCCGCGGATGGCTACACCTTC. J is TRBJ1-2 and V is TRBV18; D gene unclear. This CDR3 is 14 amino acids long. Trimming took 4 bases from V and 6 from J, leaving 15 bases between them. Germline V gene data show CDR1 as KGHSH and CDR2 as LQKENI.

V is TRBV5-4 and J is TRBJ2-5; 10 nucleotides match TRBD1. CDR3 size: 14 residues. V was pared by 5 bases and J by 4 bases, with 5 bases of the junction left unmatched. Germline CDR1 SGHNT, CDR2 YYREEE (reference sequence). The CDR3 DNA follows: TGTGCCAGCAGTCGACAGGGGGCGACAGAGACCCAGTACTTC. Encoded protein: CASSRQGATETQYF.

The chain couples TRBV6-7 to TRBJ2-7; possible D gene TRBD2, 6 bases. TRBV6-7 qualifies as an ORF whose function is uncertain. The CDR3 length is 13 residues. This chain's CDR3 is CVEAPSVPYEQYF. The CDR3 coding sequence is TGTGTTGAGGCGCCTAGCGTTCCCTACGAGCAGTACTTC.

This clone was counted a single time. The rearrangement joins TRBV7-3 to TRBJ2-1; 8 nucleotides match TRBD2. The V segment lost 0 bases and the J segment 7 bases; nucleotides outside the gene matches: 5. CDR3 length equals 15 residues. The germline V gene has CDR1 SGHTA and CDR2 FQGTGA. The CDR3 DNA reads TGTGCCAGCAGCTTAACTGGACTAGCCAGGAATGAGCAGTTCTTC. It is translated as CASSLTGLARNEQFF.

The V call is TRBV25-1, the J call TRBJ1-2; TRBD1 might be the D (6 bases). The CDR3 spans 13 residues. Trimming cost V 8 bases and J 3 bases, with 13 bases left between them. Germline loops: CDR1 MGHDK, CDR2 SYGVNS. The CDR3 DNA is TGTGCCAGCCGTTCGGACAGAGACTATGGCTACACCTTC. Its translation is CASRSDRDYGYTF.

The chain joins TRBV7-9 to TRBJ2-7; TRBD1 agrees at 7 bases. With V trimmed by 2 bases and J by 3 bases, 7 bases remained unmatched. This CDR3 comprises 15 residues. CDR1 SEHNR and CDR2 FQNEAQ come from the germline V gene (reference sequence). The CDR3 DNA follows: TGTGCCAGCAGCTTATGGTACAGGGGAAACTACGAGCAGTACTTC. It translates to CASSLWYRGNYEQYF.

This chain uses TRBV7-6 with TRBJ2-5; D may be TRBD1 (6 bases). Trimming cost V 3 bases and J 1 base, with 15 bases left between them. This CDR3 region has 16 residues. The germline gives CDR1 SGHVS, CDR2 FNYEAQ. CDR3 residues: CASSFLRQAIQETQYF. The CDR3 DNA is TGTGCCAGCAGCTTCCTCAGACAGGCCATCCAAGAGACCCAGTACTTC.

The V and J genes are TRBV21-1 and TRBJ2-7; the DNA was not used to check the table's D call, TRBD1. TRBV21-1 is reported as a pseudogene. The CDR3 loop spans 16 amino acids. The CDR3 spells CASQKPRDRGSHEQYF. DNA of the CDR3: TGTGCCAGCCAGAAGCCCCGGGACAGGGGGTCCCACGAGCAGTACTTC.

The rearrangement links TRBV6-5 to TRBJ2-7; D is possibly TRBD2 (6 bases). There are 15 residues in the CDR3. Germline V gives CDR1 MNHEY, CDR2 SVGAGI. Trimming removed 3 bases at V and 0 bases at J, with 12 bases between. The CDR3: CASSYGGLGSYEQYF. In DNA, the CDR3 is TGTGCCAGCAGTTATGGGGGACTGGGCTCCTACGAGCAGTACTTC.